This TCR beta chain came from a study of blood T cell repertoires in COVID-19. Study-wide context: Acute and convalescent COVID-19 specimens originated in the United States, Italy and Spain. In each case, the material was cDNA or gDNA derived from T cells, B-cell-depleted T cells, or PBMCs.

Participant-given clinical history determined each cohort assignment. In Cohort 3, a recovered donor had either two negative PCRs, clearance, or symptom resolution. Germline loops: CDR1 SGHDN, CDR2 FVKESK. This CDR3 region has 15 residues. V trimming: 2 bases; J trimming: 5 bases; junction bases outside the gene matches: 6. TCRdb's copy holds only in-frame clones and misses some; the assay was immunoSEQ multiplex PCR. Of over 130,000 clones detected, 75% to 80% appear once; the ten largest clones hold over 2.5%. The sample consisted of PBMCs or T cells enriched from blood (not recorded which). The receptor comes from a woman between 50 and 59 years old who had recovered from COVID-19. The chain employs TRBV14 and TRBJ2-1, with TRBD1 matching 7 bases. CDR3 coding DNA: TGTGCCAGCAGCCAATTCCAGGGGGTCAACAATGAGCAGTTCTTC. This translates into CASSQFQGVNNEQFF.